The T cell receptor beta chain under discussion was sequenced for a study of control samples from healthy donors and cancer patients. Clones were read by immunoSEQ multiplex PCR, and TCRdb kept only the in-frame ones, dropping some. The repertoire holds about 140,000 clones, with about 90% as singletons. This clone was counted a single time. The CDR3 consists of 14 residues. Germline values: CDR1 SGHRS, CDR2 YFSETQ. With 4 bases removed from V and 8 bases from J, the gap between germline ends came to 15 bases. The V gene is TRBV5-1, the J gene TRBJ1-4; unclear D gene. The sequence was obtained from a man younger than 35 in good health. The source material was blood. This chain's CDR3 is CASSLTAAGEKLFF. The DNA for the CDR3 is TGCGCCAGCAGCCTGACCGCCGCGGGGGAAAAACTGTTTTTT. Drawing the rest from reference TRBV5-1 and TRBJ1-4, the complete variable domain is KAGVTQTPRYLIKTRGQQVTLSCSPISGHRSVSWYQQTPGQGLQFLFEYFSETQRNKGNFPGRFSGRQFSNSRSEMNVSTLELGDSALYLCASSLTAAGEKLFFGSGTQLSVL.